This TCR beta chain was sequenced for a study of shared clonotypes between healthy human individuals. Sequenced by immunoSEQ multiplex PCR; TCRdb stores in-frame clones only, minus some. The sample shows 2 million to 3 million clones, over 85% of them seen only once. The clonotype originates from a man between 18 and 35 years old in good health. Some clones in this sample may be carry-over from other donors' samples. Sequencing was carried out using naive CD4+ T cells from PBMCs. Documented subset: CD45RA+ positively selected.

In nucleotides, the CDR3 is TGTGCCAGCACCCCGCGGGCGAACTCAGATACGCAGTATTTT. Its protein is CASTPRANSDTQYF. This chain uses TRBV9 with TRBJ2-3; D is possibly TRBD2 (5 bases). Germline values: CDR1 SGDLS, CDR2 YYNGEE. This CDR3 has 14 residues. Trimming took 6 bases from V and 4 from J, leaving 15 bases between them. Full variable domain (remainder filled in from reference TRBV9 and TRBJ2-3): DSGVTQTPKHLITATGQRVTLRCSPRSGDLSVYWYQQSLDQGLQFLIQYYNGEERAKGNILERFSAQQFPDLHSELNLSSLELGDSALYFCASTPRANSDTQYFGPGTRLTVL.